Described below is a single TCR beta chain sequence and its context. CDR3 length: 14 residues. Germline assignment: CDR1 MNHEY and CDR2 SMNVEV (reference sequence). Trimming removed 6 bases from V and 3 bases from J, with 9 bases in between. As judged by recently defined diagnostic criteria, patients with Susac syndrome had definite or probable disease. This specimen comes from a study of CD8 T cells in Susac syndrome. About the study: Sequenced Susac syndrome patients included 5 or 6 with clinically active disease and about eight in remission. When blood was collected, patients with Susac syndrome were therapy-naive, were taking corticosteroids, or were receiving intravenous immunoglobulin alone.

cDNA came from 0.5 to 1 ug RNA primed by random hexamers. A multiplex approach, immunoSEQ multiplex PCR, amplified TCR beta CDR3 across 54 Vbeta and 13 Jbeta. TCRdb reprocessed the immunoSEQ multiplex PCR reads via MiXCR and lists one record per CDR3 protein. The sample lists 200,000 to 300,000 distinct CDR3 sequences, about 95% seen once, with about 0.094% in the top ten. This chain links TRBV27 with TRBJ2-6; D is uncertain. The sequenced sample was CD4+ T cells from PBMCs. This TCR came from a human donor with Susac syndrome. Here the CDR3 reads CASRPRVGANVLTF. The CDR3 nucleotides are TGTGCCAGCAGACCCCGGGTTGGGGCCAACGTCCTGACTTTC.